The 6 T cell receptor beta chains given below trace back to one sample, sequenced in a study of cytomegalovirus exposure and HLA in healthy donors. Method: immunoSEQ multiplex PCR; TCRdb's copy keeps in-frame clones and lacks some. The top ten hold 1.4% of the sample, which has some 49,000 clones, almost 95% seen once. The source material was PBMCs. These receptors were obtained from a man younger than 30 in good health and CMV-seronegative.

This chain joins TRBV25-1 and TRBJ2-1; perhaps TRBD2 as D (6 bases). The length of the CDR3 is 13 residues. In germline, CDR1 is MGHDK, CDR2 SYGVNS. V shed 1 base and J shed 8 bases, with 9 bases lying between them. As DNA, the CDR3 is TGTGCCAGCAGTGAATCGGGACTCGATGAGCAGTTCTTC. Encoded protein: CASSESGLDEQFF.

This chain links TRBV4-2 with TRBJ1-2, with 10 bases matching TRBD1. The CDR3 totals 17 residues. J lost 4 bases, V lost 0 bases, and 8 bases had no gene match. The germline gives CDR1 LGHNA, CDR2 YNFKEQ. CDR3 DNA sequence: TGTGCCAGCAGCCAAGAAGGACAGGGGGTCTTGATCTATGGCTACACCTTC. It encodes CASSQEGQGVLIYGYTF.

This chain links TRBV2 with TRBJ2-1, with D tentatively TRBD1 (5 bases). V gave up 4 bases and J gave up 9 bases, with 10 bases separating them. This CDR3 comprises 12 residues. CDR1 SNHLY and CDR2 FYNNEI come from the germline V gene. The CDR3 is CASSGSRAEQFF. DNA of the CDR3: TGTGCCAGCAGTGGAAGCAGGGCTGAGCAGTTCTTC.

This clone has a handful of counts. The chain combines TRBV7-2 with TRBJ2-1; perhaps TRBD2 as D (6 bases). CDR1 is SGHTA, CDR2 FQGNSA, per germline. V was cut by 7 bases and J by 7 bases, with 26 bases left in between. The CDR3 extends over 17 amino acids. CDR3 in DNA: TGTGCCAGCACTATAAGGGCTAGCGAATCCCTAGGTAATGAGCAGTTCTTC. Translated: CASTIRASESLGNEQFF. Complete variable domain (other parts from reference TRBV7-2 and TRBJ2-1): GAGVSQSPSNKVTEKGKDVELRCDPISGHTALYWYRQSLGQGLEFLIYFQGNSAPDKSGLPSDRFSAERTGGSVSTLTIQRTQQEDSAVYLCASTIRASESLGNEQFFGPGTRLTVL.

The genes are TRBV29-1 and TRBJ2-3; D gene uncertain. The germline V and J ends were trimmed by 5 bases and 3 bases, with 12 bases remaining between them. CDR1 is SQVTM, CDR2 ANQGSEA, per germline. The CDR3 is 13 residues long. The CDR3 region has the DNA TGCAGCGTTCGAGCCGCGCCAACAGATACGCAGTATTTT. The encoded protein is CSVRAAPTDTQYF.

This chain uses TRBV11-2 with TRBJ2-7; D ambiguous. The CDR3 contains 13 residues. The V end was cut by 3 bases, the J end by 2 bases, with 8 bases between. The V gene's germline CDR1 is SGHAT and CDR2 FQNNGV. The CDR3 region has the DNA TGTGCCAGCAGCTTTAGGCAGGCCTACGAGCAGTACTTC. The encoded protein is CASSFRQAYEQYF.